Below, 2 T cell receptor beta chains from the same sample are listed, as sequenced in a study of cytomegalovirus exposure and HLA in healthy donors. Use of 60 Vbeta and 13 Jbeta primers characterized the PCR. Assay used: immunoSEQ multiplex PCR; TCRdb lists only in-frame clones, some missing. The sample lists roughly 190,000 clones; more than 9.5% were seen once. The sample consisted of PBMCs. These receptors all come from a man aged 45-60 years in good health and CMV-seropositive.

This clone came up a few times. This rearrangement joins TRBV7-8 to TRBJ2-3, with D possibly being TRBD1 (5 bases). The CDR3 is 18 amino acids. V was cut by 1 base and J by 8 bases, with 25 bases left in between. In germline, CDR1 is SGHVS, CDR2 FQNEAQ. As DNA, the CDR3 is TGTGCCAGCAGCTTAGTGTTGGGGCAGGGATTAGCCCAACCTACGCAGTATTTT. This translates into CASSLVLGQGLAQPTQYF. Filled out from reference TRBV7-8 and TRBJ2-3, the complete variable domain reads GAGVSQSPRYKVAKRGQDVALRCDPISGHVSLFWYQQALGQGPEFLTYFQNEAQLDKSGLPSDRFFAERPEGSVSTLKIQRTQQEDSAVYLCASSLVLGQGLAQPTQYFGPGTRLTVL.

A few counts support this clone. The genes are TRBV5-8 and TRBJ2-6, with D maybe TRBD1 (5 bases). Germline CDR1 reads SGHTS; CDR2 reads YDEGEE. The CDR3 is made up of 16 amino acids. Trimming left V 3 bases short and J 2 bases short, with 12 bases between. The CDR3 sequence: CASSWTRGAGANVLTF. CDR3 in DNA: TGTGCCAGCAGCTGGACAAGGGGCGCTGGGGCCAACGTCCTGACTTTC. Looking up the rest from reference TRBV5-8 and TRBJ2-6 gives the full variable domain: EAGVTQSPTHLIKTRGQQATLRCSPISGHTSVYWYQQALGLGLQFLLWYDEGEERNRGNFPPRFSGRQFPNYSSELNVNALELEDSALYLCASSWTRGAGANVLTFGAGSRLTVL.